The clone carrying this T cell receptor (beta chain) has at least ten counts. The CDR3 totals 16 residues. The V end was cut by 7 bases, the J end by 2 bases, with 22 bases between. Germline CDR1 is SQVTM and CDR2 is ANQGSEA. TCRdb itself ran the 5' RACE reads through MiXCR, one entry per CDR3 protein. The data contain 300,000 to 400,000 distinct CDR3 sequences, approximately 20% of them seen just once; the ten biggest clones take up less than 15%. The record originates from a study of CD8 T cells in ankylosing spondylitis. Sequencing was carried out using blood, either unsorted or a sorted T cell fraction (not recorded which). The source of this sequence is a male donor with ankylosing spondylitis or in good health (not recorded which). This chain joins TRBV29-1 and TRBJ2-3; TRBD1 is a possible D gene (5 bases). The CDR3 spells CSALGYLQEYTDTQYF. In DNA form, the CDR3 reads TGCAGCGCCCTGGGGTACTTACAGGAGTACACAGATACGCAGTATTTT.